This is a list of T cell receptor beta chains from one sample in a study of T-cell reconstitution after alpha-beta-depleted transplantation in children. TCRdb fed the PCR reads into MiXCR, producing one record per CDR3 protein. The profile covers around 800,000 distinct CDR3 sequences, with 16% appearing a single time and under 6% taken by the ten largest. Sequenced here: PBMCs, mostly from graft donor cells, sampled 360 days after TCRalphabeta/CD19-depleted stem cell transplant. Receptor source: a male patient aged 10 to 17 who had a stem cell transplant for acute lymphoblastic leukemia, so the T cells may come from the graft donor. The CDR3 runs from the conserved cysteine through the conserved F or W. Fields, in order: CDR3 protein, CDR3 DNA, D gene, V gene, clone size, J gene. The D gene is left open where the match is weak. The listing skips clone size in some rows; elsewhere it reads once, few, many or a size class.

CDR3: CASRTQMNTEAFF; DNA: TGTGCCAGCAGGACCCAGATGAACACTGAAGCTTTCTTT; D: NA; V: TRBV5-6; size: NA; J: TRBJ1-1
CDR3: CASSNRGAAGAGDTQYF; DNA: TGTGCCAGCAGCAACAGAGGTGCAGCGGGGGCGGGAGATACGCAGTATTTT; D: TRBD2; V: TRBV7-9; size: NA; J: TRBJ2-3
CDR3: CASSPGTRTYTDTQYF; DNA: TGTGCCAGCAGCCCAGGGACACGTACTTACACAGATACGCAGTATTTT; D: NA; V: TRBV7-9; size: few; J: TRBJ2-3
CDR3: CSARDMGAKETQYF; DNA: TGCAGTGCTAGAGATATGGGGGCCAAAGAGACCCAGTACTTC; D: NA; V: TRBV20-1; size: many; J: TRBJ2-5
CDR3: CASSFGLAPSYNEQFF; DNA: TGCGCCAGCAGCTTTGGACTAGCGCCTTCCTACAATGAGCAGTTCTTC; D: TRBD2; V: TRBV5-1; size: NA; J: TRBJ2-1
CDR3: CSARRRSSYNSPLHF; DNA: TGCAGTGCTAGACGCAGGAGCTCCTATAATTCACCCCTCCACTTT; D: NA; V: TRBV20-1; size: NA; J: TRBJ1-6
CDR3: CASSGGPGVYEQYF; DNA: TGTGCCAGCAGTGGGGGCCCGGGGGTCTACGAGCAGTACTTC; D: NA; V: TRBV6-1; size: NA; J: TRBJ2-7
CDR3: CSVARGPQETQYF; DNA: TGCAGCGTTGCAAGGGGACCCCAAGAGACCCAGTACTTC; D: NA; V: TRBV29-1; size: few; J: TRBJ2-5
CDR3: CASSVVESPYEQYF; DNA: TGTGCCAGCAGCGTAGTCGAGTCTCCTTACGAGCAGTACTTC; D: NA; V: TRBV9; size: many; J: TRBJ2-7
CDR3: CASSQDPLAGVDTQYF; DNA: TGTGCCAGCAGCCAAGATCCTCTAGCGGGTGTAGATACGCAGTATTTT; D: TRBD2; V: TRBV4-2; size: NA; J: TRBJ2-3
CDR3: CATSRDRAEETQYF; DNA: TGTGCCACCAGCAGAGATCGGGCAGAAGAGACCCAGTACTTC; D: NA; V: TRBV15; size: NA; J: TRBJ2-5
CDR3: CASSSDRAGANVLTF; DNA: TGTGCCAGCTCCTCGGACAGGGCTGGGGCCAACGTCCTGACTTTC; D: TRBD1; V: TRBV18; size: few; J: TRBJ2-6
CDR3: CSARDRASQDSNEQFF; DNA: TGCAGTGCTAGAGATCGGGCTAGTCAGGATAGCAATGAGCAGTTCTTC; D: NA; V: TRBV20-1; size: few; J: TRBJ2-1
CDR3: CASSLQTGGNKQFF; DNA: TGTGCCAGCAGCCTCCAAACAGGGGGTAATAAGCAGTTCTTC; D: TRBD1; V: TRBV5-5; size: NA; J: TRBJ2-1
CDR3: CASSLMQLSSYEQYF; DNA: TGTGCCAGCAGCTTGATGCAACTATCCTCCTACGAGCAGTACTTC; D: NA; V: TRBV5-6; size: few; J: TRBJ2-7
CDR3: CASSQETGHYEQYF; DNA: TGTGCCAGCAGCCAAGAAACAGGCCACTACGAGCAGTACTTC; D: NA; V: TRBV3-1; size: NA; J: TRBJ2-7
CDR3: CASSFQGNPGNTIYF; DNA: TGTGCCAGCAGTTTTCAGGGAAACCCGGGAAACACCATATATTTT; D: NA; V: TRBV6-5; size: NA; J: TRBJ1-3
CDR3: CASSKGTSFSYEQYF; DNA: TGTGCCAGCAGCAAGGGGACGTCCTTTTCCTACGAGCAGTACTTC; D: NA; V: TRBV21-1; size: few; J: TRBJ2-7
CDR3: CASSQDGRGNEQFF; DNA: TGCGCCAGCAGCCAAGATGGAAGGGGAAATGAGCAGTTCTTC; D: NA; V: TRBV4-1; size: NA; J: TRBJ2-1
CDR3: CASSESGGYTDTQYF; DNA: TGCGCCAGCAGTGAGAGTGGGGGTTACACAGATACGCAGTATTTT; D: NA; V: TRBV10-2; size: few; J: TRBJ2-3
CDR3: CASSDRTHFNPTPRWDRGNYEQYF; DNA: TGTGCCAGCAGTGATCGGACCCACTTTAACCCCACTCCCCGATGGGACAGGGGAAACTACGAGCAGTACTTC; D: TRBD1; V: TRBV6-4; size: NA; J: TRBJ2-7
CDR3: CASSLAAGLGNEQFF; DNA: TGTGCCAGCAGCTTAGCGGCAGGCCTTGGGAATGAGCAGTTCTTC; D: NA; V: TRBV7-3; size: few; J: TRBJ2-1
CDR3: CATSDGAGAYNEQFF; DNA: TGTGCCACCAGTGATGGAGCGGGAGCCTACAATGAGCAGTTCTTC; D: TRBD2; V: TRBV24-1; size: NA; J: TRBJ2-1
CDR3: CASSSTGRGNYEQYF; DNA: TGTGCCAGCAGCTCCACTGGGCGGGGTAACTACGAGCAGTACTTC; D: NA; V: TRBV11-2; size: NA; J: TRBJ2-7
CDR3: CASSPRLAQDNEQFF; DNA: TGTGCCAGCAGCCCGAGACTAGCGCAGGACAATGAGCAGTTCTTC; D: TRBD2; V: TRBV9; size: NA; J: TRBJ2-1
CDR3: CASSQENPTSGNGGELFF; DNA: TGTGCCAGCAGCCAGGAGAACCCGACTAGCGGGAATGGCGGGGAGCTGTTTTTT; D: TRBD2; V: TRBV4-2; size: NA; J: TRBJ2-2
CDR3: CASTLGGAGQPQHF; DNA: TGTGCCAGCACCCTAGGGGGGGCTGGTCAGCCCCAGCATTTT; D: NA; V: TRBV12-3/TRBV12-4; size: NA; J: TRBJ1-5
CDR3: CASTPSGYYEQYF; DNA: TGTGCCAGCACCCCTAGCGGGTACTACGAGCAGTACTTC; D: TRBD2; V: TRBV2; size: NA; J: TRBJ2-7
CDR3: CSVESRSYGYTF; DNA: TGCAGCGTTGAATCCAGGTCCTATGGCTACACCTTC; D: NA; V: TRBV29-1; size: few; J: TRBJ1-2
CDR3: CASSSGLAGVGTQYF; DNA: TGTGCCAGCAGCTCGGGACTAGCGGGAGTAGGGACCCAGTACTTC; D: TRBD2; V: TRBV12-3/TRBV12-4; size: few; J: TRBJ2-5
CDR3: CAINGQPQETQYF; DNA: TGTGCCATCAACGGACAACCCCAAGAGACCCAGTACTTC; D: NA; V: TRBV10-3; size: few; J: TRBJ2-5
CDR3: CASSSLWSGYTF; DNA: TGTGCCAGCAGTTCCCTGTGGAGTGGCTACACCTTC; D: NA; V: TRBV27; size: few; J: TRBJ1-2
CDR3: CATSRLETSSYNEQFF; DNA: TGTGCCACCAGCAGACTTGAGACCTCTTCCTACAATGAGCAGTTCTTC; D: NA; V: TRBV15; size: many; J: TRBJ2-1
CDR3: CASSLIDLGERAGYF; DNA: TGTGCCAGCTCGCTAATAGACCTGGGGGAGCGAGCGGGGTACTTC; D: NA; V: TRBV18; size: NA; J: TRBJ2-7
CDR3: CAWSRDRGFLNTEAFF; DNA: TGTGCCTGGAGTAGGGACAGGGGGTTTTTGAACACTGAAGCTTTCTTT; D: TRBD1; V: TRBV30; size: NA; J: TRBJ1-1
CDR3: CASSPAGETQYF; DNA: TGTGCCAGCTCACCAGCGGGAGAGACCCAGTACTTC; D: NA; V: TRBV18; size: few; J: TRBJ2-5
CDR3: CSASPLGQWAGYGYTF; DNA: TGCAGTGCCTCACCTTTGGGACAGTGGGCGGGCTATGGCTACACCTTC; D: TRBD1; V: TRBV20-1; size: few; J: TRBJ1-2
CDR3: CASSLGESYGYTF; DNA: TGTGCCAGCAGTTTAGGCGAGTCCTATGGCTACACCTTC; D: NA; V: TRBV12-3/TRBV12-4; size: many; J: TRBJ1-2
CDR3: CASSLGQGRLNEQFF; DNA: TGTGCCAGCAGTTTAGGGCAGGGGCGTCTCAATGAGCAGTTCTTC; D: NA; V: TRBV12-3/TRBV12-4; size: NA; J: TRBJ2-1
CDR3: CASSEGTGGLETQYF; DNA: TGTGCCAGCAGTGAAGGGACAGGGGGCTTGGAGACCCAGTACTTC; D: TRBD1; V: TRBV2; size: NA; J: TRBJ2-5
CDR3: CASSMEGGVTETQYF; DNA: TGTGCCAGCAGCATGGAAGGGGGGGTCACGGAGACCCAGTACTTC; D: NA; V: TRBV6-4; size: NA; J: TRBJ2-5
CDR3: CASNPDRPNNQPQHF; DNA: TGTGCCAGCAACCCCGACAGGCCCAACAATCAGCCCCAGCATTTT; D: NA; V: TRBV6-1; size: few; J: TRBJ1-5
CDR3: CASSQDKEQYF; DNA: TGCGCCAGCAGCCAAGATAAAGAGCAGTACTTC; D: NA; V: TRBV4-1; size: few; J: TRBJ2-7
CDR3: CATSDPPGGTGLTDTQYF; DNA: TGTGCCACCAGTGATCCCCCAGGCGGGACGGGACTGACAGATACGCAGTATTTT; D: NA; V: TRBV24-1; size: NA; J: TRBJ2-3
CDR3: CASSTTGTSGRAPQFF; DNA: TGTGCCAGCAGCACCACGGGCACTAGCGGGAGGGCCCCGCAGTTCTTC; D: TRBD2; V: TRBV7-7; size: NA; J: TRBJ2-1
CDR3: CATSDLHRLRGQENTDTQYF; DNA: TGTGCCACCAGTGATTTGCATCGATTACGGGGACAGGAAAATACAGATACGCAGTATTTT; D: TRBD1; V: TRBV24-1; size: NA; J: TRBJ2-3
CDR3: CASSLALGLPNEQFF; DNA: TGTGCCAGCAGCTTAGCCCTGGGACTTCCGAATGAGCAGTTCTTC; D: NA; V: TRBV7-9; size: few; J: TRBJ2-1
CDR3: CATSDIGLTGELFF; DNA: TGTGCCACCAGTGATATCGGCCTCACCGGGGAGCTGTTTTTT; D: NA; V: TRBV24-1; size: few; J: TRBJ2-2
CDR3: CASSTGLEETQYF; DNA: TGCGCCAGCAGCACAGGTTTGGAAGAGACCCAGTACTTC; D: NA; V: TRBV5-1; size: NA; J: TRBJ2-5
CDR3: CASSVAGVGRYNEQFF; DNA: TGTGCCAGCAGCGTAGCAGGAGTTGGGCGGTACAATGAGCAGTTCTTC; D: NA; V: TRBV9; size: few; J: TRBJ2-1